The T cell receptor beta chain under discussion was sequenced for a study of blood T cell repertoires in COVID-19 (dated by TCRdb to about 2020). Study-level background: Collaborator samples came from the United States, Italy and Spain and covered acute and convalescent phases of COVID-19. The material from the prospective study consisted of cDNA or gDNA derived from T cells, B-cell-depleted T cells, or PBMCs. The dataset comprised deeply sampled blood TCRbeta repertoires from subjects exposed to, actively infected with, or recovered from COVID-19. The repertoires were released in a freely available public database intended as a resource for research on the immune response to SARS-CoV-2. Samples were obtained from the ongoing ImmuneRACE study (first 160 participants) and from roughly 1,300 subjects provided by 6 global collaborators. Nearly every sample came with metadata listing a de-identified subject ID, COVID-19 status, age in years and sex. Where available, HLA class I and class II types were obtained from metadata supplied by the sample provider rather than from assay-based typing. Beyond this particular receptor, the publication reports: How much clinical and demographic metadata was included differed by source and by participant, and the metadata was provided uncurated.

TCRbeta CDR3 regions were amplified from genomic DNA using the immunoSEQ Assay, a bias-controlled multiplex PCR. In the paper's pipeline: The number of nucleated cells in each sample was estimated from the amplification of reference gene primers within the assay. To quantify the absolute abundance of each unique TCRbeta CDR3 rearrangement, sequence reads were collapsed and filtered. For each sample, productive Simpson clonality was calculated as the square root of Simpson's diversity index across productive rearrangements. TCRdb retrieved this table from immuneACCESS and kept in-frame rearrangements only. Not all clones are present; in checked studies, unresolved V genes account for under half, and no reason is known for the remainder. That table furnishes V, J and clone size, whereas the DNA furnished D and trimming. In this sample the table shows about 130,000 clones, 79% of which occur a single time. Around a third of the sample lies in the top ten.

Remarks on this clone: This clone's antigen is unknown. No qualities accompany the bases; no much larger clone lies one base away.

Each collaborating institution followed its own protocols to collect whole blood in K2EDTA tubes. For TCRbeta analysis, collaborators shipped samples in one of three forms: frozen whole blood, isolated PBMCs, or DNA extracted from either of those sample types. V and J are truncated by 8 bases and 0 bases respectively, leaving an intervening sequence of 5 bases. The germline V gene yields SNHLY for CDR1 and FYNNEI for CDR2. The CDR3, from cysteine to phenylalanine, totals 11 residues. The CDR3 DNA has 33 bases and is translated from base 1. The V and J segments used are TRBV2 and TRBJ2-7; confidence is insufficient to name the D gene. The TCR sequence derives from a man aged 35-49 years with active or convalescent COVID-19. Input material: peripheral blood. The CDR3 here reads CASSSSYEQYF. The sequenced DNA: TGTGCCAGCTCCAGCTCCTACGAGCAGTACTTC.